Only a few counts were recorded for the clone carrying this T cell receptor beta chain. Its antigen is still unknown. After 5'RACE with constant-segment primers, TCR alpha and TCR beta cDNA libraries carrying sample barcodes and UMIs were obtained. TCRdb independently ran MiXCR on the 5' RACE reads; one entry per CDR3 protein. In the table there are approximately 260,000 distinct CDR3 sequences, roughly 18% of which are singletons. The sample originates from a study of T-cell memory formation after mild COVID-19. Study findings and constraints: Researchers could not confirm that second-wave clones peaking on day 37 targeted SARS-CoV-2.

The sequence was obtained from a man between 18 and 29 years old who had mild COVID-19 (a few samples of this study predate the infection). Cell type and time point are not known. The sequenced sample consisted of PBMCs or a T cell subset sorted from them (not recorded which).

The CDR3, as DNA: TGTGCCAGCAGCAGATTGGGACGGCAGAACACTGAAGCTTTCTTT. Translated: CASSRLGRQNTEAFF. The V and J genes are TRBV7-9 and TRBJ1-1, with D possibly being TRBD1 (5 bases). CDR1 and CDR2 (germline): SEHNR, FQNEAQ (reference sequence). Trimming stripped 5 bases from V and 1 base from J, with 14 bases between. The CDR3 is made up of 15 amino acids.